This passage covers 17 T cell receptor beta chains from one sample sequenced in a study of tumor-infiltrating lymphocytes in primary liver carcinoma. Starting material for RNA and DNA co-extraction consisted of roughly 19-30 mg of unsorted bulk tissue. The template, about 550 ng total RNA, yielded TCR beta cDNA made with a constant-region primer. Nested multiplex PCR, run for three rounds with slightly modified ARM-PCR, yielded TCR beta libraries. Rounds one and two of PCR, each of around 11 cycles, were primed with TRBV1-TRBV30 forward primers and a C-beta reverse primer. TCRdb fed the multiplex PCR reads into MiXCR, producing one record per CDR3 protein. This sample has approximately 30,000 distinct CDR3 sequences, with roughly 70% found just once. Material: liver tumor tissue from sampling region 3. The subset was: tumor region T3, left-lateral pole. The receptors come from a woman aged 25-40 years with primary liver carcinoma and hepatitis B virus infection.

The table lists this clonotype with a count of one. Germline and junction disagree at one end, which may indicate a read error. J is TRBJ2-5 and V is TRBV11-2, with 8 bases matching TRBD2. Germline V gene lookup returns CDR1 SGHAT and CDR2 FQNNGV. The CDR3 runs 16 residues. The CDR3 DNA is TGTGCCAGCAGCTATTCCCGTGGCAGCGGGAGAGAGGCCCAGTACTTC. It specifies CASSYSRGSGREAQYF. The whole variable domain, remainder taken from reference TRBV11-2 and TRBJ2-5, is EAGVAQSPRYKIIEKRQSVAFWCNPISGHATLYWYQQILGQGPKLLIQFQNNGVVDDSQLPKDRFSAERLKGVDSTLKIQPAKLEDSAVYLCASSYSRGSGREAQYFGPGTRLLVL.

Note on this clonotype: An end of the junction does not agree with germline; a read error may underlie this. V gene TRBV13 combines with J gene TRBJ1-1; the match to TRBD1 covers 7 bases. Germline lookup yields CDR1 PRHDT and CDR2 FYEKMQ (reference sequence). The CDR3 consists of 17 residues. The CDR3: CASSLGGFGIGGTGASF. The DNA of the CDR3 is TGTGCCAGCAGCTTAGGAGGGTTTGGTATAGGGGGCACTGGAGCTTCCTTT.

In the case of this clonotype: The junction and the germline gene differ at one end; a read error may be behind it. CDR3 nucleotides: TGTGCTAGCAGCTCAGATATCGGGGACCGCGAATACTTC. This encodes CASSSDIGDREYF. The chain links TRBV11-2 to TRBJ2-5; D possibly matches TRBD1 or TRBD2 (5 bases each). This CDR3 has 13 amino acids. Germline V gene lookup returns CDR1 SGHAT and CDR2 FQNNGV.

With respect to this clonotype: In this CDR3 the conserved last residue, phenylalanine or tryptophan, is missing, so a read error is likely. The J gene is TRBJ1-1, the V gene TRBV6-5; D is undetermined. The germline CDR1 and CDR2 sequences are MNHEY and SVGAGI. With 0 bases removed from V and 10 bases from J, the gap between germline ends came to 6 bases. The CDR3 loop spans 11 amino acids. The CDR3 DNA reads TGTGCCAGCAGTTACTCAGTTGTAGCTTTCCTT. It yields the protein CASSYSVVAFL.

Of note for this clonotype: A read error is likely, as this CDR3 ends without the conserved phenylalanine or tryptophan. The limits of the CDR3 on the DNA are not certain, so only TCRdb's listed CDR3 is given. V usage is TRBV11-2 and J usage is TRBJ1-2. The CDR3 is 14 residues long, counting both termini. The germline gives CDR1 SGHAT, CDR2 FQNNGV. CDR3 region: CASSLDGMAGRGYT.

This clonotype was recorded a few times. This chain links TRBV5-3 with TRBJ2-3; D gene uncertain. TRBV5-3 is identified as an open reading frame with a role that is uncertain. V lost 0 bases, J lost 3 bases, and 17 bases lay in between. The CDR3 spans 17 residues. In DNA, the CDR3 is TGTGCCAGAAGCTTGGCTACCGAAGAAATTCTTACAGATACGCAGTATTTT. Protein: CARSLATEEILTDTQYF.

To note about this clonotype: One end of the junction does not line up with germline, which may come from a read error. The chain links TRBV11-2 to TRBJ2-4, with TRBD2 as a possible D gene (6 bases). The V gene's germline CDR1 is SGHAT and CDR2 FQNNGV. This CDR3 is built from 14 residues. As DNA, the CDR3 is TGTGCCAGCAGATTGGCGGGACCGAAAAACATGCAGTACTTC. Protein: CASRLAGPKNMQYF.

This clonotype was detected ten times or more. The rearrangement joins TRBV11-3 to TRBJ2-7; TRBD1 aligns across 7 bases. The CDR3 loop spans 14 amino acids. Germline lookup yields CDR1 SGHNT and CDR2 YENEEA. V shed 5 bases, J shed 0 bases, and the junction held 4 bases outside the gene matches. CDR3 nucleotides: TGTGCCAGCAGCACAGGGGCAATCTCCTACGAGCAGTACTTC. It codes for CASSTGAISYEQYF. Looking up the rest from reference TRBV11-3 and TRBJ2-7 gives the full variable domain: EAGVVQSPRYKIIEKKQPVAFWCNPISGHNTLYWYLQNLGQGPELLIRYENEEAVDDSQLPKDRFSAERLKGVDSTLKIQPAELGDSAVYLCASSTGAISYEQYFGPGTRLTVT.

The chain carries TRBV11-2 and TRBJ2-5, with TRBD2 as a possible D gene (5 bases). The germline V gene encodes CDR1 SGHAT and CDR2 FQNNGV. V dropped 9 bases and J dropped 4 bases, with 24 bases sitting between them. The CDR3 loop spans 16 amino acids. CDR3 region: CASNYSRGSERETQYF. The DNA for the CDR3 is TGTGCCAGTAACTATTCCCGTGGTAGCGAGAGAGAGACCCAGTACTTC.

The rearrangement uses TRBV4-1 and TRBJ2-7, with TRBD1 as a possible D gene (5 bases). The V end lost 4 bases, the J end lost 12 bases, and 25 bases lay between the germline ends. The CDR3 contains 15 residues. From germline, CDR1 is MGHRA and CDR2 YSYEKL. The CDR3 nucleotides are TGCGCCAGCAGCCGCATAGACAGTACGACCTACGAACTGTACTTC. Translated: CASSRIDSTTYELYF.

As regards this clonotype: Its ends do not fully match the called genes, so a read error is possible. The chain links TRBV11-2 to TRBJ2-7; no firm D call. Germline V lookup: CDR1 SGHAT, CDR2 FQNNGV. This CDR3 region has 13 residues. CDR3 nucleotides: TGTGCCAGAAGCTTAGATCGTGGTGGGGTTAAATACTTC. Translation: CARSLDRGGVKYF.

Points on this clonotype: This may be a read error: a much more frequent sequence differs by one nucleotide. This chain links TRBV7-8 with TRBJ1-5; the D gene is possibly TRBD1 (5 bases). Germline V gene data show CDR1 as SGHVS and CDR2 as FQNEAQ. CDR3 length: 13 residues. The CDR3 DNA is TGTACCAGCAGCTTAGGGGCTAATCAGCCCCAGCATTTT. The encoded protein is CTSSLGANQPQHF.

There are a few counts of this clonotype. The conserved phenylalanine or tryptophan is not found at the CDR3 terminus, so this likely reflects a read error. The DNA is left out, because the CDR3 cannot be placed on it with certainty; the CDR3 is given as TCRdb lists it. This chain uses TRBV11-3 with TRBJ2-1; TRBD2, the D gene given by the table, was not confirmed from the DNA. The CDR3 region is 15 residues in length, termini included. Germline CDR1 SGHNT, CDR2 YENEEA. The CDR3 loop is CASSRLAGGGYERLI.

This clonotype has only one observation. V and J are TRBV6-1 and TRBJ2-2, with a tentative D call TRBD2 (6 bases). This CDR3 has 19 amino acids. CDR1 MNHNS and CDR2 SASEGT come from the germline V gene. CDR3 DNA: TGTGTCATCAGTGAAACCCTTCCCGGGGGAGCCGTGAACACCGGGGAGCTGTTTTTT. It yields the protein CVISETLPGGAVNTGELFF.

This clonotype was counted many times. CDR3 in amino acids: CASSYSWAGGTGELFF. The DNA of the CDR3 is TGTGCCAGCAGTTACTCCTGGGCAGGGGGGACCGGGGAGCTGTTTTTT. The rearrangement links TRBV6-5 to TRBJ2-2; D possibly corresponds to TRBD1 (7 bases). Trimming left V 0 bases short and J 5 bases short, with 13 bases between. Germline V CDR1 and CDR2: MNHEY, SVGAGI. The CDR3 has 16 residues.

The rearrangement joins TRBV9 to TRBJ1-1; D is ambiguous. Germline CDR1 reads SGDLS; CDR2 reads YYNGEE. The CDR3 loop spans 14 amino acids. The CDR3 here is CVISVAHSGTEAFF. CDR3 nucleotide sequence: TGTGTCATCAGCGTAGCCCACTCGGGCACTGAAGCTTTCTTT.

This clonotype was detected ten times or more. The V gene is TRBV4-2, the J gene TRBJ2-1; no clear D. Trimming removed 1 base at V and 8 bases at J, with 12 bases between. The germline CDR1 and CDR2 sequences are LGHNA and YNFKEQ. The CDR3 is made up of 14 amino acids. CDR3 protein: CASSQAGPDDEQFF. DNA for the CDR3: TGTGCCAGCAGCCAAGCTGGACCCGATGATGAGCAGTTCTTC.